The clone carrying this T cell receptor (beta chain) was picked up many times. Germline V gene sequence: CDR1 SGHTA, CDR2 FQGNSA. This CDR3 contains 14 residues. The V end was cut by 6 bases, the J end by 1 base, with 12 bases between. This sample is drawn from a study of T cell repertoires in cytomegalovirus infection. TCRdb processed the reads anew with MiXCR; each CDR3 protein has one entry. The sample shows about 130,000 distinct CDR3 sequences, approximately 9.2% of them seen only once. The sample comprised PBMCs. The receptor comes from a human donor in good health (CMV status not recorded). Some clones in this sample may be carry-over from other donors' samples. The chain employs TRBV7-2 and TRBJ1-1; tentative D call: TRBD1 (5 bases). The CDR3 sequence: CASRRDSGNTEAFF. The CDR3 coding sequence is TGTGCCAGCAGAAGGGACTCAGGGAACACTGAAGCTTTCTTT.